This TCR beta chain is from a study of post-analysis software for immune sequencing data. Study details: Both relapsing-remitting and secondary progressive multiple sclerosis featured among the disease courses, as did progressive-relapsing multiple sclerosis.

This clonotype was seen a handful of times. The antigen remains unidentified. Every TCR beta cDNA library bore unique molecular identifiers. With roughly 1 to 11 million T cells as the source, roughly 0.5 million cDNA molecules resulted. One entry per CDR3 protein results from TCRdb running MiXCR on the PCR reads. The repertoire has about 770,000 distinct CDR3 sequences, around 46% of them found once; the top ten carry roughly 4.4%. Findings and limits, study-wide: Samples prepared in the same batch strongly co-clustered by F measure. Controls showed lower frequencies than patients for roughly five TRBV segments, and TRBV5-6, TRBV5-1 and TRBV20-1 were among these. Diversity measured as normalized Chao1 was significantly lower in multiple sclerosis patients than in controls.

V lost 4 bases and J lost 0, with 13 bases in between. Germline-derived CDR1 and CDR2 are SGHAT and FQNNGV. The CDR3 runs to 16 residues. This clonotype was sampled from a girl aged 5 to 17 with multiple sclerosis. Source material: blood. The chain uses TRBV11-2 and TRBJ2-1; D is unclear. CDR3 sequence: CASSSVGGTSYNEQFF. CDR3 DNA: TGTGCCAGCAGCTCAGTTGGCGGAACCTCCTACAATGAGCAGTTCTTC. Supplemented by reference TRBV11-2 and TRBJ2-1, the full variable domain reads EAGVAQSPRYKIIEKRQSVAFWCNPISGHATLYWYQQILGQGPKLLIQFQNNGVVDDSQLPKDRFSAERLKGVDSTLKIQPAKLEDSAVYLCASSSVGGTSYNEQFFGPGTRLTVL.